This T cell receptor beta chain was captured in a study of blood T cells in healthy people across ages. Study-wide context: Template switching picked up about one barcoded beta molecule for each two T cells.

In the case of this clonotype: Its antigen remains unknown.

At least 5.5 micrograms of total RNA were extracted per sample. The use of a sample-barcoded 5' primer and a J-beta primer mix characterized a second PCR of about 7 to 12 cycles. A template-switch adaptor containing 12 random nucleotides labeled each cDNA molecule. TCRdb reprocessed the 5' RACE reads with MiXCR, giving one entry per CDR3 protein. The data contain roughly 790,000 distinct CDR3 sequences, 43% of them singletons. The CDR3 spans 15 residues. Germline V gives CDR1 SNHLY, CDR2 FYNNEI. Germline trimming cut 5 bases from V and 5 bases from J; bases unmatched to any gene: 9. The study, taken as a whole, reports: Older individuals had lower TCR beta diversity per million T cells (the decline was roughly linear).

This chain joins TRBV2 and TRBJ2-5; 9 bases line up with TRBD2. The specimen sequenced was blood. The source of this sequence is an older woman in good health. CDR3 sequence: CASSRNSGRRETQYF. CDR3 sequence (DNA): TGTGCCAGCAGTCGGAATAGCGGGAGAAGGGAGACCCAGTACTTC.